The 11 T cell receptor beta chains below were found in one sample sequenced in a study of CD8+ T cells in alopecia areata. Extracted RNA was reverse transcribed, and the resulting cDNA served as sequencing template. Repertoires were generated with immunoSEQ multiplex PCR, while TCRdb's copy carries only in-frame clones and drops some. The sample consists of fewer than 110,000 clones, about 60% of them appearing once. Specimen: CD4+ T cells sorted from blood. The receptors were gathered from a human donor in good health.

By share, this clone ranks as medium-sized. The chain links TRBV7-2 to TRBJ1-1; TRBD1 might be the D (5 bases). Per the germline V gene, CDR1 is SGHTA and CDR2 is FQGNSA. Trimming took 1 base from V and 5 from J, leaving 11 bases between them. CDR3 length: 14 residues. The CDR3 spells CASSLGDQRTEAFF. The CDR3 DNA sequence: TGTGCCAGCAGCTTAGGGGACCAGAGGACTGAAGCTTTCTTT.

This clone showed up just a few times. The chain has TRBV29-1 and TRBJ2-7, with D perhaps TRBD1 (6 bases). This CDR3 is built from 11 residues. Per the germline V gene, CDR1 is SQVTM and CDR2 is ANQGSEA. Trimming removed 1 base from V and 11 bases from J, with 12 bases in between. Written as DNA, the CDR3 is TGCAGCGTTGAAGCGAAGGGGGAAAAGTACTTC. Translated, it gives CSVEAKGEKYF.

The rearrangement joins TRBV5-1 to TRBJ2-3; a weak D match, TRBD1 (6 bases). V gave up 1 base and J gave up 4 bases, with 10 bases separating them. CDR3 length: 14 amino acids. Germline V CDR1 and CDR2: SGHRS, YFSETQ. The CDR3, as DNA: TGCGCCAGCAGCTTGACAGGGAGCCCAGATACGCAGTATTTT. It translates to CASSLTGSPDTQYF.

CDR3 protein: CASSEWRSSTEAFF. DNA of the CDR3: TGTGCCAGCAGTGAATGGCGGTCGTCCACTGAAGCTTTCTTT. This sequence joins TRBV2 and TRBJ1-1; D remains unclear. The CDR3 runs 14 residues. Per germline, CDR1 SNHLY and CDR2 FYNNEI. V lost 2 bases and J 4 bases, leaving 11 bases between the germline ends.

This clone was counted a few times. The V and J genes are TRBV29-1 and TRBJ2-7; D may match TRBD1 or TRBD2 (5 bases each). Germline CDR1 SQVTM, CDR2 ANQGSEA. The CDR3 runs 12 residues. Trimming cost V 6 bases and J 3 bases, with 12 bases left between them. In nucleotides, the CDR3 is TGCAGCGTGGGGCCGGGGAACTACGAGCAGTACTTC. Translated: CSVGPGNYEQYF.

There are a few counts of this clone. The CDR3 DNA sequence: TGTGCCTGGAGTATCACAGGGAGTGCTGAAGCTTTCTTT. Translated, it gives CAWSITGSAEAFF. This sequence joins TRBV30 and TRBJ1-1, with D perhaps TRBD1 (6 bases). The CDR3 is 13 amino acids. The V gene lost 2 bases and the J gene lost 6 bases, with 13 bases spanning the gap. Looked up from germline, CDR1 is GTSNPN and CDR2 is SVGIG (reference sequence).

The chain employs TRBV4-2 and TRBJ2-5; D not certain. Trimming took 0 bases from V and 3 from J, leaving 8 bases between them. This CDR3 is built from 14 residues. CDR1 is LGHNA, CDR2 YNFKEQ, per germline. The CDR3 loop is CASSQDRTEETQYF. The CDR3, as DNA: TGTGCCAGCAGCCAAGATAGGACGGAAGAGACCCAGTACTTC.

This chain uses TRBV4-3 with TRBJ2-3; 12 bases line up with TRBD2. Germline V gene data show CDR1 as LGHNA and CDR2 as YSLEER. The CDR3 is made up of 18 amino acids. With V trimmed by 3 bases and J by 4 bases, 11 bases remained unmatched. Here the CDR3 reads CASSHKISRLAGADTQYF. CDR3 bases: TGCGCCAGCAGCCACAAAATCTCTAGACTAGCGGGGGCAGATACGCAGTATTTT.

The chain employs TRBV2 and TRBJ1-6, with TRBD1 as a possible D gene (5 bases). This CDR3 region has 14 residues. From germline, CDR1 is SNHLY and CDR2 FYNNEI. V lost 2 bases, J lost 5 bases, and 7 bases lay in between. CDR3 in amino acids: CASSEFRDNSPLHF. CDR3 DNA sequence: TGTGCCAGCAGTGAATTCAGGGATAATTCACCCCTCCACTTT.

The table lists this clone with a few counts. V is TRBV7-2 and J is TRBJ2-3; D is possibly TRBD2 (7 bases). Per germline, CDR1 SGHTA and CDR2 FQGNSA. The V and J ends lost 3 bases and 0 bases respectively, with 10 bases between them. This CDR3 is built from 15 residues. The CDR3 DNA reads TGTGCCAGCAGCTTCGGGGGGCCTAGCACAGATACGCAGTATTTT. This gives the protein CASSFGGPSTDTQYF.

The chain employs TRBV7-2 and TRBJ2-6; D remains ambiguous. The germline gives CDR1 SGHTA, CDR2 FQGNSA. The CDR3 length is 17 residues. V was trimmed by 5 bases and J by 0 bases, leaving 14 bases between them. The CDR3 DNA follows: TGTGCCAGCAGCGGAAACAGTTATCCCTCTGGGGCCAACGTCCTGACTTTC. It specifies CASSGNSYPSGANVLTF.